The entry below describes one T cell receptor (beta chain). No antigen is known for it. Arm-PCR of CDR3 regions and iRepertoire HTBI primers were used to build TCR beta libraries. TCRdb fed the multiplex PCR reads into MiXCR, producing one record per CDR3 protein. The sample shows 500,000 to 800,000 distinct CDR3 sequences, about 30% of them seen only once. The source of the sample is a study of regulatory T cells in long-lasting Graves disease. Study overall: By definition, persistent Graves' disease involved antithyroid drugs for over 5 years alongside positive TSH receptor antibodies.

Findings and limits, study-wide: Preferential use of TRBV28, TRBJ1-2 and TRBJ2-5 was seen in persistent disease.

Trimming left V 5 bases short and J 6 bases short, with 16 bases between. Germline V gene lookup returns CDR1 LNHDA and CDR2 SQIVND (reference sequence). CDR3 length equals 14 residues. This sample's time point: persistent/refractory GD, antithyroid drugs over 5 years with positive TRAb. PBMC-extracted RNA yielded the TCR library. Clinicians diagnosed Graves' disease using American Thyroid Association guidelines. The sample consisted of peripheral blood mononuclear cells (PBMCs), taken when the disease was refractory, from a patient treated with antithyroid drugs. V and J are TRBV19 and TRBJ1-2; D may be TRBD1 (6 bases). The sequence came from a female donor with Graves disease. The CDR3 DNA reads TGTGCCAGTAGTGTACAGGGCCTTGGGCATGGCTACACCTTC. It encodes CASSVQGLGHGYTF.